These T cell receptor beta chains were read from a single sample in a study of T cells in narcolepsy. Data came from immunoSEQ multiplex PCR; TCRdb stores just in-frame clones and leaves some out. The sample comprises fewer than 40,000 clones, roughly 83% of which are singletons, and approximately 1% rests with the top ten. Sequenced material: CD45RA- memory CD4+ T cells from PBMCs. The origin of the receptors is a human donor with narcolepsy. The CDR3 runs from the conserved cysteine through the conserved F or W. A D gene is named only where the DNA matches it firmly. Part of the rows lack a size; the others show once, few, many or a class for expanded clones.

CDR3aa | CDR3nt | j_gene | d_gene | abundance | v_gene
CASSVKGDTEQYF | TGTGCCAGCAGCGTAAAAGGGGATACGGAGCAGTACTTC | TRBJ2-7 | - | - | TRBV9
CASRSLTFVGDYSNQPQHF | TGTGCCAGTAGGTCATTGACCTTTGTTGGGGACTATAGCAATCAGCCCCAGCATTTT | TRBJ1-5 | - | - | TRBV19
CASRPPGKDQPQHF | TGTGCCAGCAGACCCCCAGGGAAGGATCAGCCCCAGCATTTT | TRBJ1-5 | - | - | TRBV6-5
CAWSVWTAGNTIYF | TGTGCCTGGAGTGTATGGACGGCTGGAAACACCATATATTTT | TRBJ1-3 | - | - | TRBV30
CATSGQGVLSGNTIYF | TGTGCCACCAGCGGCCAGGGGGTCCTCTCTGGAAACACCATATATTTT | TRBJ1-3 | TRBD1 | - | TRBV15
CASNRVDYTEAFF | TGTGCCAGCAACCGGGTGGATTACACTGAAGCTTTCTTT | TRBJ1-1 | - | - | TRBV28
CASSPNRAGGYTF | TGTGCCAGCAGCCCTAACAGGGCTGGTGGCTACACCTTC | TRBJ1-2 | - | - | TRBV14
CASSTLEKQINEQFF | TGCGCCAGCAGCACCTTGGAGAAGCAGATCAATGAGCAGTTCTTC | TRBJ2-1 | - | - | TRBV5-1
CASSSYGGQETQYF | TGTGCCAGCAGTTCATACGGGGGACAAGAGACCCAGTACTTC | TRBJ2-5 | - | - | TRBV27
CASKKGGLDQPQHF | TGTGCCAGTAAAAAGGGGGGGTTGGACCAGCCCCAGCATTTT | TRBJ1-5 | - | once | TRBV19
CASSVTGQGGISGYTF | TGTGCCAGCAGCGTTACAGGGCAGGGTGGAATAAGTGGCTACACCTTC | TRBJ1-2 | - | - | TRBV9
CASSKTGGTNEKLFF | TGTGCCAGCAGCAAGACAGGGGGGACTAATGAAAAACTGTTTTTT | TRBJ1-4 | TRBD1 | - | TRBV7-2
CASSEWEVEQFF | TGTGCCAGCAGTGAATGGGAGGTTGAGCAGTTCTTC | TRBJ2-1 | - | - | TRBV25-1
CASSYSTGVGTQYF | TGTGCCAGCAGTTACTCGACAGGGGTGGGGACCCAGTACTTC | TRBJ2-5 | TRBD1 | - | TRBV6-5
CASSNSGRSSYNEQFF | TGTGCCAGCAGCAATAGCGGGAGGAGCTCCTACAATGAGCAGTTCTTC | TRBJ2-1 | TRBD2 | - | TRBV11-2
CASSLQGQINQPQHF | TGTGCCAGCAGCTTACAGGGACAGATTAATCAGCCCCAGCATTTT | TRBJ1-5 | TRBD1 | - | TRBV7-2
CATSRDLLYEQYF | TGTGCCACCAGCAGAGATCTTCTCTACGAGCAGTACTTC | TRBJ2-7 | - | - | TRBV15
CASSQGGTTQETQYF | TGTGCCAGCAGCCAAGGCGGGACTACACAAGAGACCCAGTACTTC | TRBJ2-5 | TRBD2 | - | TRBV14
CASSGGGLGRSPLHF | TGTGCCAGCAGTGGGGGGGGACTAGGGCGTTCACCCCTCCACTTT | TRBJ1-6 | - | - | TRBV6-1
CASCSGVYEQYF | TGTGCCAGCTGTTCAGGGGTCTACGAGCAGTACTTC | TRBJ2-7 | - | - | TRBV28
CASSLEFIDGYTF | TGTGCCAGCAGCTTAGAGTTTATAGATGGCTACACCTTC | TRBJ1-2 | - | - | TRBV7-2
CASSFRIAGGLVNEQFF | TGTGCCAGCAGCTTCCGGATAGCGGGAGGGCTGGTCAATGAGCAGTTCTTC | TRBJ2-1 | TRBD2 | - | TRBV7-8